These 8 T cell receptor beta chains share one sample of origin, sequenced in a study of blood T cells in healthy people across ages. Through a sample-barcoded 5' primer and a J-beta primer mix, a second PCR was run for about 6 to 12 cycles. TCRdb recomputed calls from the 5' RACE reads with MiXCR, one row per CDR3 protein. The sample consists of about 580,000 distinct CDR3 sequences, around 48% of them appearing once. The sequenced sample consisted of blood. These receptors were taken from a man aged 80 or over in good health.

About this clonotype itself: Mismatch with germline at one junction end may stem from a read error. This chain links TRBV29-1 with TRBJ2-5, with 7 bases matching TRBD2. Germline CDR1 SQVTM, CDR2 ANQGSEA. The CDR3 runs to 11 residues. In DNA, the CDR3 is TGCAGCGTGGGCACTAGCGAGAACCAGTACTTC. It yields the protein CSVGTSENQYF. The entire variable domain, with the rest obtained from reference TRBV29-1 and TRBJ2-5, is as follows: SAVISQKPSRDICQRGTSLTIQCQVDSQVTMMFWYRQQPGQSLTLIATANQGSEATYESGFVIDKFPISRPNLTFSTLTVSNMSPEDSSIYLCSVGTSENQYFGPGTRLLVL.

Turning to this clonotype: The junction differs from germline at one of its ends, possibly a read error. The chain uses TRBV6-2 or TRBV6-3 and TRBJ1-2, with D possibly being TRBD1 (5 bases). The CDR3 consists of 11 residues. Germline V gives CDR1 MNHEY, CDR2 SVGEGT. This CDR3 is CASRTDDGHTF. In DNA form, the CDR3 reads TGTGCCAGCAGGACAGACGATGGCCACACCTTC.

V gene TRBV5-6 combines with J gene TRBJ1-1; D is possibly TRBD1 (6 bases). V shed 7 bases and J shed 3 bases, with 16 bases lying between them. The CDR3 sequence is 14 residues long. Germline CDR1 is SGHDT and CDR2 is YYEEEE. The CDR3 DNA is TGTGCCAGCCGACCAAGGGGGTTAGACACTGAAGCTTTCTTT. This translates into CASRPRGLDTEAFF.

The chain employs TRBV7-2 and TRBJ1-1; 8 bases are a match to TRBD1. With V trimmed by 5 bases and J by 8 bases, 7 bases remained unmatched. The germline V gene encodes CDR1 SGHTA and CDR2 FQGNSA. This CDR3 is built from 13 residues. The CDR3 sequence: CASSTATGEEAFF. CDR3 DNA sequence: TGTGCCAGCAGCACCGCGACAGGGGAAGAAGCTTTCTTT. The full variable domain, completed using reference TRBV7-2 and TRBJ1-1, is GAGVSQSPSNKVTEKGKDVELRCDPISGHTALYWYRQSLGQGLEFLIYFQGNSAPDKSGLPSDRFSAERTGGSVSTLTIQRTQQEDSAVYLCASSTATGEEAFFGQGTRLTVV.

The rearrangement uses TRBV12-3 or TRBV12-4 and TRBJ2-5; TRBD1 aligns across 7 bases. The trim removed 4 bases at V and 10 bases at J, leaving 12 bases unmatched. CDR3 length: 14 residues. The CDR3 protein is CASSYRGLNSLQYF. The CDR3 nucleotides read TGTGCCAGCAGTTACAGGGGCTTAAATTCCCTCCAGTACTTC.

This clonotype was seen a few times. The chain uses TRBV4-3 and TRBJ2-1; D gene uncertain. V was cut by 0 bases and J by 4 bases, with 16 bases left in between. There are 17 residues in the CDR3. The germline gives CDR1 LGHNA, CDR2 YSLEER. Written as DNA, the CDR3 is TGCGCCAGCAGCCAAGAATTTCGACCGAACGCTTACAATGAGCAGTTCTTC. Encoded protein: CASSQEFRPNAYNEQFF.

A remark on this clonotype: A clone one base away is much larger, so this may be a read error. The V gene is TRBV7-9, the J gene TRBJ2-1; possibly TRBD2 for D (7 bases). The CDR3 has 16 amino acids. The germline gives CDR1 SEHNR, CDR2 FQNEAQ (reference sequence). The CDR3 DNA sequence: TGTGCCAACAGCTTGGGGGGAGGGGGCTCCTACAATGAGCAGTTCTTC. Translating gives CANSLGGGGSYNEQFF.

This clonotype was detected only a few times. The chain is built from TRBV20-1 and TRBJ2-7, with 12 bases matching TRBD2. Germline V gene sequence: CDR1 DFQATT, CDR2 SNEGSKA (reference sequence). V dropped 5 bases and J dropped 6; count of bases not matched to a gene: 11. The CDR3 is 15 amino acids. This chain's CDR3 is CSAVGLAGPRGEQYF. CDR3 DNA: TGCAGTGCTGTAGGACTAGCGGGGCCCAGGGGCGAGCAGTACTTC.